This T cell receptor beta chain was obtained from a study of blood T cell repertoires in COVID-19 (TCRdb year 2020). For context, the study as a whole: Samples from collaborators originated in the United States, Italy and Spain and spanned both the acute and convalescent phases of COVID-19. The material from the prospective study consisted of cDNA or gDNA derived from T cells, B-cell-depleted T cells, or PBMCs. The dataset comprised deeply sampled blood TCRbeta repertoires from subjects exposed to, actively infected with, or recovered from COVID-19. A freely available public database, intended as a resource for researchers studying the immune response to SARS-CoV-2, is where the repertoires were released. The samples were drawn from two sources: the first 160 participants of the ongoing ImmuneRACE study, and over 950 subjects contributed by 6 global collaborators. Nearly every sample came with metadata listing a de-identified subject ID, COVID-19 status, age in years and sex. Where available, HLA class I and class II types were taken from metadata supplied by the sample provider and were not determined by assay-based typing. The investigation overall reported the following: The amount of clinical and demographic metadata varied by source and participant and was provided uncurated.

In the case of this clone: What antigen it recognizes has not been identified. No per-base quality is available; no much larger clone lies one base away.

The CDR3, from cysteine to phenylalanine, totals 16 residues. Just the 48-base CDR3 DNA is kept, in frame starting at base 1. According to the germline V gene, CDR1 reads MGHRA and CDR2 reads YSYEKL. Trimmed from V: 0 bases; trimmed from J: 3 bases; junction bases lacking a gene match: 2. The immunoSEQ Assay, a bias-controlled multiplex PCR, was used to amplify TCRbeta CDR3 regions from genomic DNA. The study's own analysis went as follows. Nucleated cell counts per sample were estimated from amplification of reference gene primers within the assay. Sequence reads were collapsed and filtered to measure the absolute abundance of every unique TCRbeta CDR3 rearrangement. For each sample, productive Simpson clonality was calculated as the square root of Simpson's diversity index across productive rearrangements. TCRdb re-hosts the immuneACCESS table, in-frame sequences only. Its copies lack some clones; in the studies checked, an unresolved V gene accounts for under half of them, and the cause for the rest is not known. That table supplies the V and J calls and clone size; D and trimming were determined from the DNA. The table for this sample lists roughly 220,000 clones; approximately 83% of them were counted only once. The ten largest account for roughly 2.3% of the sample.

Collaborating institutions collected whole blood in K2EDTA tubes following their own protocols. Collaborator samples were shipped for TCRbeta analysis as frozen whole blood, isolated PBMCs, or DNA extracted from either sample type. This chain is built from TRBV4-1 and TRBJ2-2; TRBD2 aligns with 9 central bases. This sequence originates from a woman aged 60-70 years with acute or convalescent COVID-19. Sample: peripheral blood. The CDR3 sequence is CASSQEAGGYTGELFF. The DNA sequence reads TGCGCCAGCAGCCAAGAAGCGGGGGGATACACCGGGGAGCTGTTTTTT.